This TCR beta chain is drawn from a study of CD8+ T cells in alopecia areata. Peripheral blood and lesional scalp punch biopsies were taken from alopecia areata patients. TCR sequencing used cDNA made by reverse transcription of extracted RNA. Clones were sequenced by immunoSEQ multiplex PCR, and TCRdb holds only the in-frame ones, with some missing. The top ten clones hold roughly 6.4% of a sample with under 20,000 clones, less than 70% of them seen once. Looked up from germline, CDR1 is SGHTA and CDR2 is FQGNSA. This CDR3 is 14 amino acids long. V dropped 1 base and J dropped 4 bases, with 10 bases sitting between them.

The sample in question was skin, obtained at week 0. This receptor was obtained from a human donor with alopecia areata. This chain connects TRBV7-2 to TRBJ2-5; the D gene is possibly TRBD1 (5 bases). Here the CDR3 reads CASSLDQGSETQYF. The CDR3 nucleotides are TGTGCCAGCAGCTTAGATCAGGGTTCAGAGACCCAGTACTTC.